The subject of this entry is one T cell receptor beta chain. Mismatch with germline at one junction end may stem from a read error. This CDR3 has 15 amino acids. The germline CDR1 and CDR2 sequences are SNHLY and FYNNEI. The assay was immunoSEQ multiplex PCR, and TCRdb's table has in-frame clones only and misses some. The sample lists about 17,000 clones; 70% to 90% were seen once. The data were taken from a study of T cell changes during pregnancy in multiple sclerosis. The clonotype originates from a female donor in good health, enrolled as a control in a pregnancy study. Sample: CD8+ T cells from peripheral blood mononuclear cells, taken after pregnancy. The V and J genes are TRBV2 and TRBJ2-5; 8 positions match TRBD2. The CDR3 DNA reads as TGTGCCAGCAATCCCTCTAGCGGGCCTAAAGAGATCCAGTACTTC. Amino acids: CASNPSSGPKEIQYF. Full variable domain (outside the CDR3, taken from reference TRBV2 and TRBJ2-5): EPEVTQTPSHQVTQMGQEVILRCVPISNHLYFYWYRQILGQKVEFLVSFYNNEISEKSEIFDDQFSVERPDGSNFTLKIRSTKLEDSAMYFCASNPSSGPKEIQYFGPGTRLLVL.